This TCR beta chain was identified during a study of OX40 agonist ivuxolimab in advanced cancers. This table comes from immunoSEQ multiplex PCR, and its TCRdb copy is limited to in-frame clones, with some not included. The table lists tens of thousands of clones, about 86% of them singletons. General observations from the study: Clonal expansion among partial responders at 0.1-3.0 mg/kg ranked near the lowest.

The CDR3 has 16 amino acids. The V gene end was trimmed by 3 bases and the J gene end by 5 bases; junction bases not matched to a gene: 8. Germline V gives CDR1 KGHSH, CDR2 LQKENI. Comment on this clone: Its antigen is still unknown.

This chain uses TRBV18 with TRBJ1-1; 11 bases agree with TRBD1. This receptor was obtained from an adult with an advanced solid tumor such as melanoma, head and neck, liver or kidney cancer. This sample comprised CD4+ or CD8+ T cells sorted from blood, obtained in a trial of the OX40 agonist ivuxolimab. CDR3 protein: CASSPPRTGGGTEAFF. CDR3 in DNA: TGTGCCAGCTCACCCCCTCGGACAGGGGGCGGAACTGAAGCTTTCTTT.